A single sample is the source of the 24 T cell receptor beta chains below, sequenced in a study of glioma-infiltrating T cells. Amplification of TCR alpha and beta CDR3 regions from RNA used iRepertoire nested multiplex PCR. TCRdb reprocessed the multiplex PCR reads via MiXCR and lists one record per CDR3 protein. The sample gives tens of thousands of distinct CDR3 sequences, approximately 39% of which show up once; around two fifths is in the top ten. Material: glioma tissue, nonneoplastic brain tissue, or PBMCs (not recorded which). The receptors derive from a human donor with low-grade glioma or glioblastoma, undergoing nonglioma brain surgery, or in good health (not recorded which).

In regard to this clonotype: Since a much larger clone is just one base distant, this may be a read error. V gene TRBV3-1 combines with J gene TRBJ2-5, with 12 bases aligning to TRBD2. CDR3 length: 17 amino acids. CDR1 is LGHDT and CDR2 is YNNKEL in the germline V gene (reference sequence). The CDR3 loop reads CACSQGLLAGGPETQYF. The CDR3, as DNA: TGTGCCTGCAGCCAAGGGCTACTAGCGGGGGGTCCTGAGACCCAGTACTTC.

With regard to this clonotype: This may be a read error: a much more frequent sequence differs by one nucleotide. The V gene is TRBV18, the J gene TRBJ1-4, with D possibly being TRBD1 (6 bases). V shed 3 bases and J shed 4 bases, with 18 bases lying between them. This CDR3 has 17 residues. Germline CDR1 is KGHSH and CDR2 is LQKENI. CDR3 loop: CASSPPGTWGLNEKLFF. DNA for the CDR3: TGTGCCAGCTCACCGCCCGGGACATGGGGCCTTAATGAAAAACTGTTTTTT.

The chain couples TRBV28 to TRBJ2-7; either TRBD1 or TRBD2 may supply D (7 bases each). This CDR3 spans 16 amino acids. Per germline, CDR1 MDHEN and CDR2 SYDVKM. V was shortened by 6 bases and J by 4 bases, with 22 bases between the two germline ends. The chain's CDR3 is CASSSPSGGGMYEQYF. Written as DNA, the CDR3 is TGTGCCAGCAGCTCACCCTCAGGGGGGGGGATGTACGAGCAGTACTTC.

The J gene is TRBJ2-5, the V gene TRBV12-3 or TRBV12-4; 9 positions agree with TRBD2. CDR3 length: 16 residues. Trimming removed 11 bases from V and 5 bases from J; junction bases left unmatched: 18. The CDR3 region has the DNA TGTGCCGGTACCCCGGTGTTAGCGGGAGTGAAGGAGACCCAGTACTTC. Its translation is CAGTPVLAGVKETQYF.

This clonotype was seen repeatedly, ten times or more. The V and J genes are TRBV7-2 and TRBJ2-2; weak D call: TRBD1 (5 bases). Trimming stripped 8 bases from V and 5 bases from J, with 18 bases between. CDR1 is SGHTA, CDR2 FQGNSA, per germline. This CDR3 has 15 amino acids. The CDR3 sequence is CASSSQGLGTGELFF. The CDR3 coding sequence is TGTGCCAGCTCTAGTCAGGGCCTAGGGACCGGGGAGCTGTTTTTT.

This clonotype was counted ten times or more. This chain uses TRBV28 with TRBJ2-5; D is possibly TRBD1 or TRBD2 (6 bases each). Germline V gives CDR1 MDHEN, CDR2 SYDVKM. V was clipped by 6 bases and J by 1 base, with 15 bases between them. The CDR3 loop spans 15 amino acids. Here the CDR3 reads CASSSPGGAQETQYF. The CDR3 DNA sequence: TGTGCCAGCAGCTCCCCCGGGGGCGCCCAAGAGACCCAGTACTTC.

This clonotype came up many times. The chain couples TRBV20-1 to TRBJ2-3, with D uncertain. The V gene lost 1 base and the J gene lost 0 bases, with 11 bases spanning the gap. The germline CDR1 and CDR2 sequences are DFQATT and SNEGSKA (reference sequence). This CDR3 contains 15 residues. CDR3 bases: TGCAGTGCTAGAGGCAGCCCGCCTAGCACAGATACGCAGTATTTT. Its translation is CSARGSPPSTDTQYF.

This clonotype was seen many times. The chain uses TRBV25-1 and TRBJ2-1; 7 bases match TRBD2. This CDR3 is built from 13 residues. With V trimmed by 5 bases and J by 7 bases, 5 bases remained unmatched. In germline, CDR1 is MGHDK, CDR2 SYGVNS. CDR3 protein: CASSWQGGNEQFF. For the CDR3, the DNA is TGTGCCAGCAGTTGGCAGGGAGGGAATGAGCAGTTCTTC.

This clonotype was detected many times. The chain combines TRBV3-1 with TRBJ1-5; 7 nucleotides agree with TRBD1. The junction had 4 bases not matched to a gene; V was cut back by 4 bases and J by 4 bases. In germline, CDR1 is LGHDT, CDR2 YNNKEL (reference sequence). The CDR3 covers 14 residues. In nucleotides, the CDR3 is TGTGCCAGCAGCCGCGGGACAGTTAATCAGCCCCAGCATTTT. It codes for CASSRGTVNQPQHF.

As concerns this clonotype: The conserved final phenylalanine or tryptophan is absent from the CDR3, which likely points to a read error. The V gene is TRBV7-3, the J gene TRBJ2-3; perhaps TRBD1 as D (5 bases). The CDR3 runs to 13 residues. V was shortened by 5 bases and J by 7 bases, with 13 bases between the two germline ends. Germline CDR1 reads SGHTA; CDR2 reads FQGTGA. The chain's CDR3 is CASSQDRTNTQYL. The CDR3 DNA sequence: TGTGCCAGCAGCCAGGATAGGACAAATACGCAGTATTTA.

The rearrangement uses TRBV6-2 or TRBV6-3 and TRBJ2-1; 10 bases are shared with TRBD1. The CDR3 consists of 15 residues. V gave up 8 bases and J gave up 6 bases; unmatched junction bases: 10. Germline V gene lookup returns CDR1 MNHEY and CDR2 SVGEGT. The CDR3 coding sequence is TGTGCCAGCGGGATCCGGGACAGGGGTGGCAATGAGCAGTTCTTC. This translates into CASGIRDRGGNEQFF.

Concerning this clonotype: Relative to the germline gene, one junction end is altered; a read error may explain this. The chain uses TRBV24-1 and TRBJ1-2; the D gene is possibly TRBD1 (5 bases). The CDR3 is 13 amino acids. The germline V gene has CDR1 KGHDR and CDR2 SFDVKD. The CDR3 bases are TGTGCCACCAGTGATGGGACTAACTATGGCTACGCCTTC. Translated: CATSDGTNYGYAF.

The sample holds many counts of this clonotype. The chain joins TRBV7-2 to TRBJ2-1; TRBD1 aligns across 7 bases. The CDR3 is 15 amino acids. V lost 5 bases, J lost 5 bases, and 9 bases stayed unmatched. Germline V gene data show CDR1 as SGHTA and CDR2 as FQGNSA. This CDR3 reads CASSKGQGENNEQFF. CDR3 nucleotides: TGTGCCAGCAGCAAAGGTCAGGGGGAGAACAATGAGCAGTTCTTC.

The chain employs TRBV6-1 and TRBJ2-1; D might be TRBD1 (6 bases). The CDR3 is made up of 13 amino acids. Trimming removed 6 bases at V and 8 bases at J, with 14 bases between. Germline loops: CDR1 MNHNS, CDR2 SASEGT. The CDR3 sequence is CASRRQENYEQFF. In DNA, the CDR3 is TGTGCCAGCAGGAGACAGGAGAACTATGAGCAGTTCTTC.

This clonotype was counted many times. For the CDR3, the DNA is TGTGCCAGCAGTGAAGGGACAGCAAAAGAGACCCAGTACTTC. Amino acids: CASSEGTAKETQYF. The gene calls are TRBV6-1 and TRBJ2-5; weak D call: TRBD1 (6 bases). Between the trimmed V and J ends, which lost 1 base and 3 bases, there was a span of 9 bases. This CDR3 contains 14 residues. Germline CDR1 reads MNHNS; CDR2 reads SASEGT.

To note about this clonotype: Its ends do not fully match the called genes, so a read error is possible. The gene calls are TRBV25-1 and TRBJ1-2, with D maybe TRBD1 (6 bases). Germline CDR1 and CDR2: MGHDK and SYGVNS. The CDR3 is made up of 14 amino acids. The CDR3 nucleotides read TGTGCCAGCGGTTCCGTGGGGGCTGGGAATGGTTACACCTTC. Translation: CASGSVGAGNGYTF.

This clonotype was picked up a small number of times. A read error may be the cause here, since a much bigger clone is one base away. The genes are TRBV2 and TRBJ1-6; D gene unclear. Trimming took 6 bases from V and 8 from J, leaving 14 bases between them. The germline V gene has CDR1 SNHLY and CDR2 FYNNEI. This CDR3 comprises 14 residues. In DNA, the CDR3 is TGTGCCAGCAGGCACACCGTCCCGGATTCACCCCTCCACTTT. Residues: CASRHTVPDSPLHF.

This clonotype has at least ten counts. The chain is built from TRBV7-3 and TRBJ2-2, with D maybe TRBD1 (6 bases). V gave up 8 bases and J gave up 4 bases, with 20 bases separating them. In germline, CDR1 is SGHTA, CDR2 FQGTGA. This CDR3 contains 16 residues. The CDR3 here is CASGRTGTTGTGELFF. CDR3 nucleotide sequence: TGTGCCAGCGGACGGACCGGGACAACGGGCACCGGGGAGCTGTTTTTT.

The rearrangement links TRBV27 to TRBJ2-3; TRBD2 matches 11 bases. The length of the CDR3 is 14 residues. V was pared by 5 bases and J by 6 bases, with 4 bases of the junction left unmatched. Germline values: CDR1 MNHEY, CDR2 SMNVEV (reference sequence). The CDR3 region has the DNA TGTGCCAGCAGTCGACTAGCGGGACGGGATACGCAGTATTTT. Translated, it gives CASSRLAGRDTQYF.

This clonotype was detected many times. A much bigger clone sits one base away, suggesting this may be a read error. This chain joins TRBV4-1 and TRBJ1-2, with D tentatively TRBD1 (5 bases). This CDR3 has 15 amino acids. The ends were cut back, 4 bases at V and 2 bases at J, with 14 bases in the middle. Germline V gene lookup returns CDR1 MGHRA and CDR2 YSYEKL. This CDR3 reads CASSPEEGKNYGYTF. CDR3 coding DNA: TGCGCCAGCAGCCCGGAAGAGGGGAAGAACTATGGCTACACCTTC.

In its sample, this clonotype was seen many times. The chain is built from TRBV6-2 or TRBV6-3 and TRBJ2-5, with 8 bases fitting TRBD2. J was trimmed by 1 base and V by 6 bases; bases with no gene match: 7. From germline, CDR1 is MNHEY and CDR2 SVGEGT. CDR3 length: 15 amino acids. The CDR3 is CASSRAGGIQETQYF. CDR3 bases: TGTGCCAGCAGCCGCGCGGGGGGTATCCAAGAGACCCAGTACTTC.

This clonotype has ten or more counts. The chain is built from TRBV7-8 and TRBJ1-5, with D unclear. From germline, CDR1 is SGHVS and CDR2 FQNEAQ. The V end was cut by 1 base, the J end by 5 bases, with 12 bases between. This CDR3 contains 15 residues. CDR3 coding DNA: TGTGCCAGCAGCTTAGATTCAGGTCGTCATCAGCCCCAGCATTTT. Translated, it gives CASSLDSGRHQPQHF.

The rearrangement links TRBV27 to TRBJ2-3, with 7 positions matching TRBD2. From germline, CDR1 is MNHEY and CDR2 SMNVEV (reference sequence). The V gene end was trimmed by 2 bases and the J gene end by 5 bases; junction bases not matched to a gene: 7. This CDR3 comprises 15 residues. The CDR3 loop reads CASSLRAGEIDTQYF. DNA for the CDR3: TGTGCCAGCAGTTTAAGGGCGGGAGAAATAGATACGCAGTATTTT.

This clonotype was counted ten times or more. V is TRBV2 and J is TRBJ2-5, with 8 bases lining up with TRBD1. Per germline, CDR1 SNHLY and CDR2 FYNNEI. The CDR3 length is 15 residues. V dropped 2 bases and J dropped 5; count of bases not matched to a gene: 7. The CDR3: CASSEQGARLETQYF. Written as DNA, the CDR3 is TGTGCCAGCAGTGAACAGGGGGCGCGTCTGGAGACCCAGTACTTC.